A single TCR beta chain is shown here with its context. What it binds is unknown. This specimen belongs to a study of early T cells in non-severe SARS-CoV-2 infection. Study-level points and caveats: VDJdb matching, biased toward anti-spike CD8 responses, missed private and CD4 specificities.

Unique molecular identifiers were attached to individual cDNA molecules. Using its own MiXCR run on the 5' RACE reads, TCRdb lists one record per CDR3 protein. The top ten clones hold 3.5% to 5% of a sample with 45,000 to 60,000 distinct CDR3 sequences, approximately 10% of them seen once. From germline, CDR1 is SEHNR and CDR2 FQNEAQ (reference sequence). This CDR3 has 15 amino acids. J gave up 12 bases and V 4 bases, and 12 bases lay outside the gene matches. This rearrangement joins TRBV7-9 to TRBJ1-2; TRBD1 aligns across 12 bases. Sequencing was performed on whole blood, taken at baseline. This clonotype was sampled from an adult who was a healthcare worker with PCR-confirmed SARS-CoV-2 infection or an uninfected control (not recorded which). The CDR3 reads CASSSSSGQGARDTF. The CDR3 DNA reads TGTGCCAGCAGCTCTAGCTCGGGACAGGGGGCGCGGGACACCTTC. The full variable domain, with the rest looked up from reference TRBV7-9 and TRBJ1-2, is DTGVSQNPRHKITKRGQNVTFRCDPISEHNRLYWYRQTLGQGPEFLTYFQNEAQLEKSRLLSDRFSAERPKGSFSTLEIQRTEQGDSAMYLCASSSSSGQGARDTFGSGTRLTVV.